What follows are 29 T cell receptor beta chains derived from one specimen sequenced in a study of blood T cell repertoires in COVID-19. Sequenced by immunoSEQ multiplex PCR; TCRdb stores in-frame clones only, minus some. This sample has approximately 400,000 clones, with roughly four fifths found just once. Sequenced: PBMCs or T cells enriched from blood (not recorded which). The origin of the receptors is a woman between 45 and 65 years old who had recovered from COVID-19.

The chain links TRBV6-6 to TRBJ2-7; tentatively, D is TRBD2 (5 bases). This CDR3 spans 13 amino acids. Deletions cut 6 bases from V and 2 bases from J, with 11 bases between. Germline V CDR1 and CDR2: MNHNY, SVGAGI (reference sequence). The CDR3 coding sequence is TGTGCCAGCAGGCAGGAGGCGGCCTACGAGCAGTACTTC. This gives the protein CASRQEAAYEQYF.

The chain combines TRBV5-1 with TRBJ2-1; no firm D call. This CDR3 comprises 15 residues. Trimming cost V 5 bases and J 0 bases, with 12 bases left between them. Germline V gives CDR1 SGHRS, CDR2 YFSETQ. CDR3 DNA: TGCGCCAGCAGGAGAGCGCAAAGCTCCTACAATGAGCAGTTCTTC. This codes for CASRRAQSSYNEQFF.

Details on this clone: Distinct nucleotide sequences in the sample also encode this CDR3. The V call is TRBV19, the J call TRBJ1-2, with D tentatively TRBD1 (5 bases). Germline lookup yields CDR1 LNHDA and CDR2 SQIVND (reference sequence). The V and J ends lost 1 base and 8 bases respectively, with 11 bases between them. The CDR3 runs to 13 residues. CDR3 DNA sequence: TGTGCCAGTAGTATAGTCGCCGGGGGAGGCTACACCTTC. It is translated as CASSIVAGGGYTF. The variable domain in full, with the rest retrieved from reference TRBV19 and TRBJ1-2, is DGGITQSPKYLFRKEGQNVTLSCEQNLNHDAMYWYRQDPGQGLRLIYYSQIVNDFQKGDIAEGYSVSREKKESFPLTVTSAQKNPTAFYLCASSIVAGGGYTFGSGTRLTVV.

V is TRBV7-2 and J is TRBJ1-2, with TRBD1 as a possible D gene (6 bases). V was cut by 1 base and J by 6 bases, with 24 bases left in between. Germline values: CDR1 SGHTA, CDR2 FQGNSA. This CDR3 comprises 18 residues. In nucleotides, the CDR3 is TGTGCCAGCAGCTTAGAGGGGGGGCTGGGCAGCATAGCTAATGGCTACACCTTC. Amino acid sequence: CASSLEGGLGSIANGYTF. The whole variable domain, remainder taken from reference TRBV7-2 and TRBJ1-2, is GAGVSQSPSNKVTEKGKDVELRCDPISGHTALYWYRQSLGQGLEFLIYFQGNSAPDKSGLPSDRFSAERTGGSVSTLTIQRTQQEDSAVYLCASSLEGGLGSIANGYTFGSGTRLTVV.

The gene calls are TRBV6-5 and TRBJ1-1, with 7 bases identical to TRBD1. Trimming cost V 5 bases and J 2 bases; bases outside gene matches: 5. The CDR3 is 14 residues long. CDR1 and CDR2 (germline): MNHEY, SVGAGI. The CDR3 is CASSPDRVNTEAFF. CDR3 coding DNA: TGTGCCAGCAGTCCCGACAGGGTAAACACTGAAGCTTTCTTT.

The chain carries TRBV18 and TRBJ2-2; the match to TRBD2 covers 9 bases. The trim removed 0 bases at V and 5 bases at J, leaving 16 bases unmatched. The V gene's germline CDR1 is KGHSH and CDR2 LQKENI. The CDR3 loop spans 20 amino acids. DNA of the CDR3: TGTGCCAGCTCACCACCGGGGACTAGCCGTAGGACCATAAGGACCGGGGAGCTGTTTTTT. It codes for CASSPPGTSRRTIRTGELFF.

The chain couples TRBV29-1 to TRBJ2-3, with 8 bases matching TRBD2. This CDR3 is built from 14 residues. Germline V gene lookup returns CDR1 SQVTM and CDR2 ANQGSEA. Unmatched junction bases numbered 13, after V lost 5 bases and J lost 9 bases. The DNA of the CDR3 is TGCAGCGTTCTCCAGCCACTAGCGGTGCGCACGCAGTATTTT. Translating gives CSVLQPLAVRTQYF.

V usage is TRBV3-1 (or the pseudogene TRBV3-2) and J usage is TRBJ2-1, with 12 nucleotides matching TRBD2. CDR1 and CDR2 (germline): LGHDT, YNNKEL (reference sequence). V shed 4 bases and J 8 bases; nucleotides not matched to a gene: 9. The CDR3 extends over 16 amino acids. The CDR3 DNA follows: TGTGCCAGCAGCCCGCGACTAGCGGGAGTAGTCTATGAGCAGTTCTTC. It yields the protein CASSPRLAGVVYEQFF.

A word on this clone: An end of the junction differs from the germline gene, which may be a read error. This chain uses TRBV3-1 (or the pseudogene TRBV3-2) with TRBJ1-1, with TRBD1 as a possible D gene (5 bases). The CDR3 extends over 15 amino acids. The germline V gene encodes CDR1 LGHDT and CDR2 YNNKEL (reference sequence). The CDR3 nucleotides are TGTGCCAGCAGTCAAGTGGGGGGGTTGAGCACTGAAGCTTTCTTT. Protein product: CASSQVGGLSTEAFF.

The chain is built from TRBV15 and TRBJ1-2, with D tentatively TRBD1 (6 bases). V lost 6 bases and J 8 bases, leaving 16 bases between the germline ends. The CDR3 extends over 13 amino acids. CDR1 is LNHNV, CDR2 YYDKDF, per germline (reference sequence). CDR3 protein: CATSPDSSIGYTF. In nucleotides, the CDR3 is TGTGCCACCAGTCCGGACAGCTCGATAGGCTACACCTTC.

The chain is built from TRBV15 and TRBJ2-1; D unclear. CDR1 is LNHNV and CDR2 is YYDKDF in the germline V gene (reference sequence). The CDR3 loop spans 11 amino acids. Trimming shortened V by 1 base and J by 10 bases, and 5 bases separated the two germline ends. This CDR3 reads CATSRAKEQFF. DNA for the CDR3: TGTGCCACCAGCAGAGCCAAAGAGCAGTTCTTC.

The rearrangement links TRBV19 to TRBJ1-2; TRBD1 aligns across 7 bases. The CDR3 covers 15 residues. In germline, CDR1 is LNHDA, CDR2 SQIVND (reference sequence). V shed 5 bases and J 4 bases; nucleotides not matched to a gene: 10. CDR3 coding DNA: TGTGCCAGTAGTTCGCCCACAGGGGTGATCTATGGCTACACCTTC. Encoded protein: CASSSPTGVIYGYTF.

The chain uses TRBV29-1 and TRBJ1-6, with 7 bases fitting TRBD1. The germline V gene encodes CDR1 SQVTM and CDR2 ANQGSEA. Trimming cost V 4 bases and J 7 bases; bases outside gene matches: 4. CDR3 length: 13 amino acids. CDR3 nucleotide sequence: TGCAGCGTTGGACAGGGCAAAAATTCACCCCTCCACTTT. Protein sequence: CSVGQGKNSPLHF.

The chain couples TRBV7-9 to TRBJ2-1; D might be TRBD1 (5 bases). Germline assignment: CDR1 SEHNR and CDR2 FQNEAQ (reference sequence). The CDR3 loop spans 14 amino acids. Trimming removed 4 bases at V and 5 bases at J, with 12 bases between. The chain's CDR3 is CASSSGWAHNEQFF. The CDR3 nucleotides are TGTGCCAGCAGCTCAGGGTGGGCGCACAATGAGCAGTTCTTC.

This chain connects TRBV20-1 to TRBJ1-2, with 8 bases that match TRBD1. Germline V lookup: CDR1 DFQATT, CDR2 SNEGSKA (reference sequence). CDR3 length: 12 residues. V lost 3 bases, J lost 8 bases, and 5 bases stayed unmatched. CDR3 sequence reads: CSASQGATGYTF. The CDR3 DNA reads as TGCAGTGCTAGTCAGGGGGCTACCGGCTACACCTTC.

DNA for the CDR3: TGTGCCAGCAGTGACGGCAGGTATCAAGAGACCCAGTACTTC. Translated, it gives CASSDGRYQETQYF. This rearrangement joins TRBV2 to TRBJ2-5; no clear D gene. This CDR3 is built from 14 residues. Germline assignment: CDR1 SNHLY and CDR2 FYNNEI. Deletions cut 3 bases from V and 2 bases from J, with 10 bases between.

The rearrangement joins TRBV24-1 to TRBJ2-1; 8 nucleotides agree with TRBD1. The CDR3 spans 16 residues. V shed 2 bases and J 4 bases; nucleotides not matched to a gene: 6. Germline V CDR1 and CDR2: KGHDR, SFDVKD. The CDR3 here is CATSDSTGGQYNEQFF. CDR3 nucleotide sequence: TGTGCCACCAGTGATTCCACAGGGGGTCAGTACAATGAGCAGTTCTTC.

The V call is TRBV9, the J call TRBJ1-1; 7 nucleotides line up with TRBD1. In germline, CDR1 is SGDLS, CDR2 YYNGEE. This CDR3 is 15 amino acids long. The ends lost 4 bases at V and 0 bases at J; junction bases unmatched: 6. The CDR3 region has the DNA TGTGCCAGCAGCCCAGGGGGGCCCATGAACACTGAAGCTTTCTTT. Residues: CASSPGGPMNTEAFF.

The chain carries TRBV11-3 and TRBJ2-1; possibly TRBD2 for D (7 bases). CDR3 length: 15 residues. Between the trimmed V and J ends, which lost 5 bases and 12 bases, there was a span of 23 bases. Per the germline V gene, CDR1 is SGHNT and CDR2 is YENEEA. The CDR3 bases are TGTGCCAGCAGCCCCCAGTCAGTGCGGGGGACACTGCAGTTCTTC. Translation gives CASSPQSVRGTLQFF.

This chain uses TRBV30 with TRBJ1-1; TRBD1 matches 9 bases. The trim removed 3 bases at V and 4 bases at J, leaving 6 bases unmatched. The length of the CDR3 is 14 residues. Germline V gene data show CDR1 as GTSNPN and CDR2 as SVGIG (reference sequence). Written as DNA, the CDR3 is TGTGCCTGGAGGACGGGACAGGGACGCACTGAAGCTTTCTTT. This gives the protein CAWRTGQGRTEAFF. The whole variable domain, filled in from reference TRBV30 and TRBJ1-1, reads SQTIHQWPATLVQPVGSPLSLECTVEGTSNPNLYWYRQAAGRGLQLLFYSVGIGQISSEVPQNLSASRPQDRQFILSSKKLLLSDSGFYLCAWRTGQGRTEAFFGQGTRLTVV.

This chain uses TRBV19 with TRBJ1-6; 7 bases agree with TRBD1. V trimming: 8 bases; J trimming: 5 bases; junction bases outside the gene matches: 9. CDR1 LNHDA and CDR2 SQIVND come from the germline V gene (reference sequence). The CDR3 extends over 15 amino acids. Written as DNA, the CDR3 is TGTGCCAGTGGGTTGGACAGGCCGGATAATTCACCCCTCCACTTT. Protein product: CASGLDRPDNSPLHF.

The chain uses TRBV27 and TRBJ2-2, with no clear D. Trimming took off 8 bases at V and 2 bases at J, with 12 bases between the two ends. There are 14 residues in the CDR3. Per the germline V gene, CDR1 is MNHEY and CDR2 is SMNVEV (reference sequence). The CDR3 sequence: CASRIRVNTGELFF. CDR3 DNA: TGTGCCAGCCGTATTCGGGTTAACACCGGGGAGCTGTTTTTT.

In this sample, this clone turned up a few times. The CDR3 DNA follows: TGTGCCAGCAGTGGACCGGGGGGCATCACAGATACGCAGTATTTT. Protein sequence: CASSGPGGITDTQYF. The chain uses TRBV6-2 or TRBV6-3 and TRBJ2-3, with a possible D match to TRBD2 (7 bases). Germline V gene data show CDR1 as MNHEY and CDR2 as SVGEGT. This CDR3 has 15 amino acids. Trimming removed 5 bases from V and 2 bases from J, with 14 bases in between.

The gene calls are TRBV5-4 and TRBJ1-6; D possibly corresponds to TRBD1 (6 bases). Germline loops: CDR1 SGHNT, CDR2 YYREEE (reference sequence). This CDR3 spans 14 amino acids. The ends were cut back, 0 bases at V and 9 bases at J, with 10 bases in the middle. The CDR3 protein is CASSLDRDGSPLHF. CDR3 nucleotide sequence: TGTGCCAGCAGCTTGGACAGGGATGGTTCACCCCTCCACTTT.

This clone has only one observation. This rearrangement joins TRBV5-5 to TRBJ1-2, with TRBD1 as a possible D gene (6 bases). The germline V gene encodes CDR1 SGHKS and CDR2 YYEKEE (reference sequence). This CDR3 region has 19 residues. V gave up 1 base and J gave up 5 bases, with 27 bases separating them. CDR3 sequence (DNA): TGTGCCAGCAGCTTGTTACCGGGGGGCCTCGGAGGAACGGAATATGGCTACACCTTC. Its translation: CASSLLPGGLGGTEYGYTF.

As DNA, the CDR3 is TGCGCCAGCAGCTTGGTCGGAGGAAAAGAGACCCAGTACTTC. It codes for CASSLVGGKETQYF. The rearrangement joins TRBV5-1 to TRBJ2-5; a weak D match, TRBD2 (5 bases). Germline V CDR1 and CDR2: SGHRS, YFSETQ. There are 14 residues in the CDR3. The V end was cut by 0 bases, the J end by 3 bases, with 9 bases between. Full variable domain (outside the CDR3, taken from reference TRBV5-1 and TRBJ2-5): KAGVTQTPRYLIKTRGQQVTLSCSPISGHRSVSWYQQTPGQGLQFLFEYFSETQRNKGNFPGRFSGRQFSNSRSEMNVSTLELGDSALYLCASSLVGGKETQYFGPGTRLLVL.

This chain connects TRBV27 to TRBJ1-5; D possibly corresponds to TRBD1 (6 bases). CDR1 is MNHEY, CDR2 SMNVEV, per germline (reference sequence). Trimming left V 3 bases short and J 11 bases short, with 14 bases between. The CDR3 contains 13 residues. The CDR3, as DNA: TGTGCCAGCAGTTTTGGGGGGGGCAGGGCCCAGCATTTT. This sequence encodes CASSFGGGRAQHF.

The CDR3 here is CASSFWPGINQPQHF. CDR3 nucleotide sequence: TGTGCCAGCAGCTTTTGGCCGGGGATCAATCAGCCCCAGCATTTT. V and J are TRBV7-2 and TRBJ1-5; D is unclear. Looked up from germline, CDR1 is SGHTA and CDR2 is FQGNSA. There are 15 residues in the CDR3. Trimming removed 3 bases from V and 3 bases from J, with 12 bases in between.

The chain is built from TRBV7-9 and TRBJ1-3; tentative D call: TRBD1 (6 bases). Germline loops: CDR1 SEHNR, CDR2 FQNEAQ (reference sequence). The CDR3 loop spans 14 amino acids. The V end lost 4 bases, the J end lost 5 bases, and 12 bases lay between the germline ends. CDR3 DNA sequence: TGTGCCAGCAGCTCTACCCGGGACAGAAACACCATATATTTT. Encoded protein: CASSSTRDRNTIYF.